The rows below give T cell receptor beta chains drawn from one sample of a study of CD8 T cells in ankylosing spondylitis. TCRdb called the 5' RACE reads again in MiXCR, with one record for every CDR3 protein. The data show roughly 260,000 distinct CDR3 sequences, with 20% seen just once and 7.5% to 9.5% held by the top ten. The sequencing input was blood, either unsorted or a sorted T cell fraction (not recorded which). These receptors came from a male donor with ankylosing spondylitis or in good health (not recorded which). CDR3s include the opening cysteine and the closing phenylalanine or tryptophan. Each record gives: clone size, J gene, D gene, V gene, CDR3 protein, CDR3 DNA. A D gene is named only where the DNA matches it firmly. A clone size is listed for some rows: how often the clone was seen (once, few, many), or a class if it is expanded.

clone_size: few; j_call: TRBJ2-1; d_call: TRBD2; v_call: TRBV4-2; cdr3_aa: CASSQGLAGAPRNEQFF; cdr3_nt: TGTGCCAGCAGCCAAGGACTAGCGGGAGCCCCTCGGAATGAGCAGTTCTTC
clone_size: few; j_call: TRBJ2-1; d_call: TRBD2; v_call: TRBV5-4; cdr3_aa: CASSLAQTSGRGNEQFF; cdr3_nt: TGTGCCAGCAGCTTGGCCCAAACTAGCGGGAGAGGCAATGAGCAGTTCTTC
clone_size: few; j_call: TRBJ2-5; d_call: NA; v_call: TRBV28; cdr3_aa: CASSLEGWSETQYF; cdr3_nt: TGTGCCAGCAGTTTAGAAGGTTGGTCGGAGACCCAGTACTTC
clone_size: NA; j_call: TRBJ1-2; d_call: NA; v_call: TRBV5-1; cdr3_aa: CASSLSQYGYTF; cdr3_nt: TGCGCCAGCAGCTTGAGTCAGTATGGCTACACCTTC
clone_size: NA; j_call: TRBJ2-4; d_call: NA; v_call: TRBV3-1; cdr3_aa: CASSVPRGIQYF; cdr3_nt: TGTGCCAGCAGCGTCCCCCGAGGGATTCAGTACTTC
clone_size: NA; j_call: TRBJ1-5; d_call: NA; v_call: TRBV10-3; cdr3_aa: CAISEPRGQPQHF; cdr3_nt: TGTGCCATCAGTGAGCCACGTGGTCAGCCCCAGCATTTT
clone_size: NA; j_call: TRBJ2-3; d_call: TRBD1; v_call: TRBV7-2; cdr3_aa: CASSLDRGKDTQYF; cdr3_nt: TGTGCCAGCAGCTTGGACAGGGGAAAAGATACGCAGTATTTT
clone_size: few; j_call: TRBJ2-1; d_call: TRBD2; v_call: TRBV6-1; cdr3_aa: CASRGFGGGDNEQFF; cdr3_nt: TGTGCCAGCAGGGGCTTTGGGGGAGGGGACAATGAGCAGTTCTTC
clone_size: NA; j_call: TRBJ1-1; d_call: TRBD1; v_call: TRBV6-1; cdr3_aa: CASSDPGQGATEAFF; cdr3_nt: TGTGCCAGCAGTGATCCGGGACAGGGGGCCACTGAAGCTTTCTTT
clone_size: NA; j_call: TRBJ2-1; d_call: TRBD1; v_call: TRBV5-1; cdr3_aa: CASSQDRVDEQFF; cdr3_nt: TGCGCCAGCAGTCAGGACAGGGTCGATGAGCAGTTCTTC
clone_size: many; j_call: TRBJ1-2; d_call: NA; v_call: TRBV4-2; cdr3_aa: CASSQANYGYTF; cdr3_nt: TGTGCCAGCAGCCAGGCTAACTATGGCTACACCTTC
clone_size: few; j_call: TRBJ1-5; d_call: NA; v_call: TRBV12-3/TRBV12-4; cdr3_aa: CASSLFGGNQPQHF; cdr3_nt: TGTGCCAGCAGCTTATTCGGAGGCAATCAGCCCCAGCATTTT
clone_size: NA; j_call: TRBJ1-5; d_call: NA; v_call: TRBV20-1; cdr3_aa: CSAIRTSNQPQHF; cdr3_nt: TGCAGTGCGATAAGGACATCGAATCAGCCCCAGCATTTT
clone_size: once; j_call: TRBJ1-2; d_call: NA; v_call: TRBV30; cdr3_aa: CAWSQANYGYTF; cdr3_nt: TGTGCCTGGAGTCAGGCTAACTATGGCTACACCTTC
clone_size: once; j_call: TRBJ1-1; d_call: NA; v_call: TRBV12-3/TRBV12-4; cdr3_aa: CASAPQGSTEAFF; cdr3_nt: TGTGCCAGCGCCCCCCAGGGGAGCACTGAAGCTTTCTTT
clone_size: NA; j_call: TRBJ2-1; d_call: NA; v_call: TRBV4-1; cdr3_aa: CASSQDRASSYNEQFF; cdr3_nt: TGCGCCAGCAGCCAAGATAGGGCCAGCTCCTACAATGAGCAGTTCTTC
clone_size: NA; j_call: TRBJ2-4; d_call: TRBD2; v_call: TRBV19; cdr3_aa: CASSIAGGRVENIQYF; cdr3_nt: TGTGCCAGTAGTATAGCGGGCGGGAGGGTCGAGAACATTCAGTACTTC
clone_size: few; j_call: TRBJ1-2; d_call: NA; v_call: TRBV10-3; cdr3_aa: CAISDDGRASYTF; cdr3_nt: TGTGCCATCAGTGATGATGGTAGGGCCAGCTACACCTTC
clone_size: NA; j_call: TRBJ1-4; d_call: NA; v_call: TRBV12-3/TRBV12-4; cdr3_aa: CASSPTGPNEKLFF; cdr3_nt: TGTGCCAGCAGCCCGACGGGCCCTAATGAAAAACTGTTTTTT
clone_size: NA; j_call: TRBJ2-3; d_call: NA; v_call: TRBV5-1; cdr3_aa: CASSTGTLTDTQYF; cdr3_nt: TGCGCCAGCAGCACCGGGACCCTCACAGATACGCAGTATTTT